The 26 T cell receptor beta chains reported below all come from one sample, sequenced in a study of T cell repertoires in ileal Crohn's disease. The time point was: neoterminal ileum biopsy at postoperative endoscopy, about 6 months after surgery. Only in-frame clones appear in the TCRdb table, and some are missing; sequencing was by immunoSEQ multiplex PCR. The sample contains approximately 11,000 clones, 79% of which appear only once. Specimen: ileal tissue. These TCRs come from an adult with Crohn's disease.

J is TRBJ1-1 and V is TRBV6-5, with a tentative D call TRBD1 (5 bases). The CDR3 length is 13 residues. Per the germline V gene, CDR1 is MNHEY and CDR2 is SVGAGI. V lost 2 bases, J lost 8 bases, and 12 bases lay in between. The CDR3 reads CASSYAGFGEAFF. The CDR3 coding sequence is TGTGCCAGCAGTTACGCAGGGTTTGGCGAAGCTTTCTTT.

The chain recombines TRBV11-2 with TRBJ1-4; a weak D match, TRBD1 (5 bases). CDR3 length: 14 amino acids. The V gene lost 1 base and the J gene lost 5 bases, with 8 bases spanning the gap. The V gene's germline CDR1 is SGHAT and CDR2 FQNNGV. The CDR3: CASSLVGGNEKLFF. The CDR3 nucleotides are TGTGCCAGCAGCTTAGTCGGGGGAAATGAAAAACTGTTTTTT. The whole variable domain, filled in from reference TRBV11-2 and TRBJ1-4, reads EAGVAQSPRYKIIEKRQSVAFWCNPISGHATLYWYQQILGQGPKLLIQFQNNGVVDDSQLPKDRFSAERLKGVDSTLKIQPAKLEDSAVYLCASSLVGGNEKLFFGSGTQLSVL.

The V call is TRBV5-1, the J call TRBJ2-3; 7 bases are a match to TRBD1. V was clipped by 0 bases and J by 1 base; unmatched bases: 5. CDR1 is SGHRS, CDR2 YFSETQ, per germline. This CDR3 region has 16 residues. The CDR3, as DNA: TGCGCCAGCAGCTTGGGAGGGGGCAGCGGCACAGATACGCAGTATTTT. Its translation: CASSLGGGSGTDTQYF.

V gene TRBV12-5 combines with J gene TRBJ2-3; 9 nucleotides line up with TRBD1. The CDR3 is 15 amino acids. Germline lookup yields CDR1 LGHNT and CDR2 FRNRAP. J lost 5 bases, V lost 3 bases, and 6 bases had no gene match. In DNA, the CDR3 is TGTGCTAGTGGTTTATCACAGGGGGCTGGAGATACGCAGTATTTT. It specifies CASGLSQGAGDTQYF.

This clone was detected only once. The CDR3 spells CASSPPGQGAYNEQFF. The CDR3 DNA reads TGTGCCAGCAGCCCCCCCGGACAGGGAGCCTACAATGAGCAGTTCTTC. The rearrangement joins TRBV5-4 to TRBJ2-1; 8 bases match TRBD1. This CDR3 spans 16 amino acids. Trimming cost V 4 bases and J 2 bases; bases outside gene matches: 8. Per the germline V gene, CDR1 is SGHNT and CDR2 is YYREEE (reference sequence).

The J gene is TRBJ1-1, the V gene TRBV6-6, with D perhaps matching TRBD1 (5 bases). Trimming removed 0 bases from V and 6 bases from J, with 11 bases in between. Germline V gene data show CDR1 as MNHNY and CDR2 as SVGAGI (reference sequence). The CDR3 runs 14 residues. CDR3 sequence: CASSYSGGGAEAFF. CDR3 nucleotides: TGTGCCAGCAGTTACTCCGGGGGAGGGGCTGAAGCTTTCTTT.

This chain connects TRBV19 to TRBJ1-1; TRBD1 aligns across 9 bases. This CDR3 is built from 17 residues. Germline loops: CDR1 LNHDA, CDR2 SQIVND (reference sequence). After removal of 6 bases from V and 0 bases from J, the junction contained 11 bases not matched to a gene. The CDR3 bases are TGTGCCAGTAGCTTACCGGGACAGGGCTTAATGAACACTGAAGCTTTCTTT. Amino acids: CASSLPGQGLMNTEAFF. The entire variable domain, with the rest obtained from reference TRBV19 and TRBJ1-1, is as follows: DGGITQSPKYLFRKEGQNVTLSCEQNLNHDAMYWYRQDPGQGLRLIYYSQIVNDFQKGDIAEGYSVSREKKESFPLTVTSAQKNPTAFYLCASSLPGQGLMNTEAFFGQGTRLTVV.

The V and J genes are TRBV19 and TRBJ2-5; D is perhaps TRBD2 (6 bases). The germline V gene has CDR1 LNHDA and CDR2 SQIVND (reference sequence). The CDR3 extends over 15 amino acids. The V end lost 5 bases, the J end lost 2 bases, and 15 bases lay between the germline ends. The CDR3 DNA follows: TGTGCCAGTAGTCCGAAACTACTAGCTCAAGAGACCCAGTACTTC. Encoded protein: CASSPKLLAQETQYF.

The chain combines TRBV30 with TRBJ2-3, with D possibly being TRBD1 (5 bases). The germline gives CDR1 GTSNPN, CDR2 SVGIG (reference sequence). Between the trimmed V and J ends, which lost 3 bases and 2 bases, there was a span of 12 bases. This CDR3 spans 14 amino acids. The DNA of the CDR3 is TGTGCCTGGAGATCAGGGATCCTCACAGATACGCAGTATTTT. This encodes CAWRSGILTDTQYF.

This chain links TRBV7-2 with TRBJ2-3; no definite D call. The germline V and J ends were trimmed by 2 bases and 6 bases, with 12 bases remaining between them. This CDR3 contains 14 residues. Germline V gives CDR1 SGHTA, CDR2 FQGNSA. This chain's CDR3 is CASSLMRPPDTQYF. The CDR3 DNA reads as TGTGCCAGCAGCTTAATGAGGCCTCCGGATACGCAGTATTTT.

The rearrangement uses TRBV4-2 and TRBJ1-5; no clear D gene. The CDR3 is 14 residues long. Germline CDR1 is LGHNA and CDR2 is YNFKEQ. Trimming stripped 1 base from V and 3 bases from J, with 7 bases between. CDR3 nucleotide sequence: TGTGCCAGCAGCCAAGTCCAACTCAATCAGCCCCAGCATTTT. Translation: CASSQVQLNQPQHF.

J is TRBJ2-3 and V is TRBV7-2; 7 bases match TRBD2. The CDR3 contains 16 residues. J lost 4 bases, V lost 4 bases, and 11 bases had no gene match. CDR1 SGHTA and CDR2 FQGNSA come from the germline V gene. The CDR3 protein is CASSSNLAGVPDTQYF. Here the CDR3 DNA reads TGTGCCAGCAGCTCGAATCTGGCGGGGGTACCAGATACGCAGTATTTT. The entire variable domain, with the rest obtained from reference TRBV7-2 and TRBJ2-3, is as follows: GAGVSQSPSNKVTEKGKDVELRCDPISGHTALYWYRQSLGQGLEFLIYFQGNSAPDKSGLPSDRFSAERTGGSVSTLTIQRTQQEDSAVYLCASSSNLAGVPDTQYFGPGTRLTVL.

The genes are TRBV11-3 and TRBJ2-2, with D possibly matching TRBD2 (5 bases). The V gene lost 5 bases and the J gene lost 2 bases, with 12 bases spanning the gap. Per the germline V gene, CDR1 is SGHNT and CDR2 is YENEEA. The CDR3 consists of 15 residues. DNA for the CDR3: TGTGCCAGCAGCAGGACTGATTTAAACACCGGGGAGCTGTTTTTT. Its translation: CASSRTDLNTGELFF.

This clone was seen more than once but under ten times. The V call is TRBV6-1, the J call TRBJ2-3, with D possibly TRBD1 on 6 matching bases. The length of the CDR3 is 15 residues. With 0 bases removed from V and 2 bases from J, the gap between germline ends came to 9 bases. From germline, CDR1 is MNHNS and CDR2 SASEGT. The CDR3 DNA is TGTGCCAGCAGTGAAGCCACAGGGAACACAGATACGCAGTATTTT. Translating it yields CASSEATGNTDTQYF.

The chain has TRBV11-2 and TRBJ1-2; no reliable D call. Trimming took off 6 bases at V and 8 bases at J, with 13 bases between the two ends. This CDR3 is 12 amino acids long. The germline V gene has CDR1 SGHAT and CDR2 FQNNGV. The DNA for the CDR3 is TGTGCCAGCAGGAAGCGGGAGCTGGGCTACACCTTC. This gives the protein CASRKRELGYTF.

The chain links TRBV27 to TRBJ2-7; 8 bases match TRBD1. Per the germline V gene, CDR1 is MNHEY and CDR2 is SMNVEV (reference sequence). The CDR3 covers 14 residues. Trimming took 5 bases from V and 3 from J; bases not matched to a gene: 6. The CDR3: CASSQKDRDYEQYF. The CDR3 bases are TGTGCCAGCAGTCAAAAGGACAGGGACTACGAGCAGTACTTC.

Remarks on this clone: An end of the junction differs from the germline gene, which may be a read error. The chain carries TRBV7-9 and TRBJ2-2; perhaps TRBD2 as D (5 bases). The CDR3 is made up of 15 amino acids. Germline values: CDR1 SEHNR, CDR2 FQNEAQ (reference sequence). For the CDR3, the DNA is TGTGCCAGCAGCTTAACAATTACTAACACCGGGGAGCTGTTTTTC. Translating it yields CASSLTITNTGELFF.

There are a few counts of this clone. The same CDR3 is also encoded by other DNA sequences in this sample. The chain links TRBV5-4 to TRBJ1-2; 7 bases align to TRBD1. Germline V gene sequence: CDR1 SGHNT, CDR2 YYREEE (reference sequence). CDR3 length: 14 residues. Trimming cost V 2 bases and J 4 bases; bases outside gene matches: 5. CDR3 DNA: TGTGCCAGCAGCTTAACAGGGGAAGTCTATGGCTACACCTTC. Translation gives CASSLTGEVYGYTF. The variable domain in full, with the rest retrieved from reference TRBV5-4 and TRBJ1-2, is ETGVTQSPTHLIKTRGQQVTLRCSSQSGHNTVSWYQQALGQGPQFIFQYYREEENGRGNFPPRFSGLQFPNYSSELNVNALELDDSALYLCASSLTGEVYGYTFGSGTRLTVV.

A few counts support this clone. This chain links TRBV19 with TRBJ2-3; D may be TRBD1 (6 bases). The CDR3 contains 19 residues. The germline CDR1 and CDR2 sequences are LNHDA and SQIVND (reference sequence). The V gene lost 5 bases and the J gene lost 5 bases, with 29 bases spanning the gap. The CDR3 here is CASSPSQGSNPPGRDTQYF. CDR3 DNA: TGTGCCAGTAGTCCTTCTCAGGGGTCCAACCCACCTGGTAGAGATACGCAGTATTTT.

This clone is medium-sized by share. Other DNA sequences of this sample code for an identical CDR3. This rearrangement joins TRBV7-9 to TRBJ1-3; a weak D match, TRBD1 (6 bases). The V end was cut by 5 bases, the J end by 8 bases, with 22 bases between. CDR1 and CDR2 (germline): SEHNR, FQNEAQ (reference sequence). CDR3 length: 16 residues. The CDR3 region has the DNA TGTGCCAGCAGCCCGAACCGGGACACCTTCGTGTACACCATATATTTT. This sequence encodes CASSPNRDTFVYTIYF. The variable domain in full, completed from reference TRBV7-9 and TRBJ1-3, reads DTGVSQNPRHKITKRGQNVTFRCDPISEHNRLYWYRQTLGQGPEFLTYFQNEAQLEKSRLLSDRFSAERPKGSFSTLEIQRTEQGDSAMYLCASSPNRDTFVYTIYFGEGSWLTVV.

The chain recombines TRBV18 with TRBJ2-6, with D perhaps TRBD1 (6 bases). The V and J ends lost 1 base and 0 bases respectively, with 13 bases between them. The CDR3 length is 18 residues. Per the germline V gene, CDR1 is KGHSH and CDR2 is LQKENI. The DNA for the CDR3 is TGTGCCAGCTCACCACGGGCAGGGGCCTTCTCTGGGGCCAACGTCCTGACTTTC. Protein product: CASSPRAGAFSGANVLTF.

The chain uses TRBV9 and TRBJ1-1; tentatively, D is TRBD1 (6 bases). The CDR3 is made up of 16 amino acids. V was pared by 4 bases and J by 4 bases, with 20 bases between. The germline gives CDR1 SGDLS, CDR2 YYNGEE. The CDR3 nucleotides read TGTGCCAGCAGCCCCTGGGGAGGGGGGCTAGGCACTGAAGCTTTCTTT. The encoded protein is CASSPWGGGLGTEAFF.

V is TRBV30 and J is TRBJ2-7; maybe TRBD1 (5 bases). Germline V CDR1 and CDR2: GTSNPN, SVGIG (reference sequence). The CDR3 sequence is 13 residues long. Trimming took 0 bases from V and 6 from J, leaving 12 bases between them. The CDR3 loop reads CAWSVTLGREQYF. Here the CDR3 DNA reads TGTGCCTGGAGTGTCACTTTGGGGCGCGAGCAGTACTTC.

This rearrangement joins TRBV6-5 to TRBJ2-7, with 7 bases lining up with TRBD1. Unmatched junction bases numbered 7, after V lost 0 bases and J lost 5 bases. There are 15 residues in the CDR3. Germline V gives CDR1 MNHEY, CDR2 SVGAGI. CDR3 nucleotide sequence: TGTGCCAGCAGTTACTCCGGGACAACAGGGGACGAGCAGTACTTC. It is translated as CASSYSGTTGDEQYF.

The CDR3 here is CAISESRDGYTF. The CDR3 DNA reads as TGTGCCATCAGTGAGTCGAGGGATGGCTACACCTTC. J is TRBJ1-2 and V is TRBV10-3; no clear D. CDR1 is ENHRY, CDR2 SYGVKD, per germline. The CDR3 runs to 12 residues. The V gene lost 0 bases and the J gene lost 6 bases, with 5 bases spanning the gap.

The sample holds a few counts of this clone. The chain combines TRBV12-5 with TRBJ1-6; maybe TRBD1 (5 bases). V shed 1 base and J shed 9 bases, with 10 bases lying between them. The CDR3 runs to 14 residues. Germline CDR1 LGHNT, CDR2 FRNRAP. CDR3 in amino acids: CASGLEQVTSPLHF. CDR3 nucleotide sequence: TGTGCTAGTGGTTTGGAACAGGTGACTTCACCCCTCCACTTT.